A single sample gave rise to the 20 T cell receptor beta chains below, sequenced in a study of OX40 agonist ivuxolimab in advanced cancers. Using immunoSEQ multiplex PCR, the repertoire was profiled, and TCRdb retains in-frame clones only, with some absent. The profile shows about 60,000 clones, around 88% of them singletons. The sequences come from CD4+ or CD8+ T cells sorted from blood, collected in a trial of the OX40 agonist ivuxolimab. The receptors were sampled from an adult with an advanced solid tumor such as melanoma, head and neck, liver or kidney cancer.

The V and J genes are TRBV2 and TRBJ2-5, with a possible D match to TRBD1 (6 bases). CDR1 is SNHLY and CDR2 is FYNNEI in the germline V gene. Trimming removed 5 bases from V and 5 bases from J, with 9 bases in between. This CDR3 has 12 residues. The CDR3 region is CASSQGWETQYF. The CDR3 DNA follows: TGTGCCAGCAGTCAGGGGTGGGAGACCCAGTACTTC. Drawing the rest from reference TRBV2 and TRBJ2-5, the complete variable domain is EPEVTQTPSHQVTQMGQEVILRCVPISNHLYFYWYRQILGQKVEFLVSFYNNEISEKSEIFDDQFSVERPDGSNFTLKIRSTKLEDSAMYFCASSQGWETQYFGPGTRLLVL.

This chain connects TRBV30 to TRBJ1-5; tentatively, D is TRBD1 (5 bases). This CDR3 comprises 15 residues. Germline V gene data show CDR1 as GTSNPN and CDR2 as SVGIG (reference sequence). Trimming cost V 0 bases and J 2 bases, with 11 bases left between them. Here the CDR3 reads CAWSVLTGGNQPQHF. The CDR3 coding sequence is TGTGCCTGGAGTGTTCTAACGGGGGGCAATCAGCCCCAGCATTTT. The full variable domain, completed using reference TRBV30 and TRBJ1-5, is SQTIHQWPATLVQPVGSPLSLECTVEGTSNPNLYWYRQAAGRGLQLLFYSVGIGQISSEVPQNLSASRPQDRQFILSSKKLLLSDSGFYLCAWSVLTGGNQPQHFGDGTRLSIL.

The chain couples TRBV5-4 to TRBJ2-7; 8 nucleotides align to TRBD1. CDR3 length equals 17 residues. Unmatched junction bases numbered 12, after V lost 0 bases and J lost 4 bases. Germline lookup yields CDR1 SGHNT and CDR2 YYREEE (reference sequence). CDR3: CASSLGSGSGGLYEQYF. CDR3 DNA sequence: TGTGCCAGCAGCTTGGGAAGTGGGTCAGGGGGCTTATACGAGCAGTACTTC.

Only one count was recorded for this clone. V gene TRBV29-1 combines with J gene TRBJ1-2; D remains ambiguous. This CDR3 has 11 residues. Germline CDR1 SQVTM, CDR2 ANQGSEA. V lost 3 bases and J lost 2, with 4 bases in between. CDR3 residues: CSVDPNYGYTF. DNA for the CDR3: TGCAGCGTTGATCCCAACTATGGCTACACCTTC.

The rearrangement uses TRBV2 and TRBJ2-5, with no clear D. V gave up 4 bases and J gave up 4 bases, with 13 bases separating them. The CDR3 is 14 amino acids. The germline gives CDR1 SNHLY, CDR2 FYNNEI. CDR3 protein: CASSVGPSRETQYF. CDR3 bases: TGTGCCAGCAGTGTCGGGCCTTCACGAGAGACCCAGTACTTC.

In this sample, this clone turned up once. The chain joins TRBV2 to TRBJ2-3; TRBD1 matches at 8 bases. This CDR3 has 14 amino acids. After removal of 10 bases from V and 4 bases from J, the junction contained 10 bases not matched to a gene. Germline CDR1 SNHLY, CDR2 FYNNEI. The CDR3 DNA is TGTGCCACCAGGGGGCGAGACCTGGCAGATACGCAGTATTTT. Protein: CATRGRDLADTQYF.

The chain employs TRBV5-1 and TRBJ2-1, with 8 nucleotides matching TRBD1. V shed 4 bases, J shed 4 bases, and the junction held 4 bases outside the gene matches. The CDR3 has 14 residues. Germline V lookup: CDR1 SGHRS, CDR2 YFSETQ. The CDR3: CASSPGQGYNEQFF. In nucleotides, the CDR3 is TGCGCCAGCAGCCCAGGACAGGGTTACAATGAGCAGTTCTTC.

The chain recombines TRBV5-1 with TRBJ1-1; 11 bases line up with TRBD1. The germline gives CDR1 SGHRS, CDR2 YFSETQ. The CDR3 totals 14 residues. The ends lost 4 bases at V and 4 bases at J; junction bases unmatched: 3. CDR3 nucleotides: TGCGCCAGCAGCCTGGGACAGGGGGGCACTGAAGCTTTCTTT. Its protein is CASSLGQGGTEAFF.

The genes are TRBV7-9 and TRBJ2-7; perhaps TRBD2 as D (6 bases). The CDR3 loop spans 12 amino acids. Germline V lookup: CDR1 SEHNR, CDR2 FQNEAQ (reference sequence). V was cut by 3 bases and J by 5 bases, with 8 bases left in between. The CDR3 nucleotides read TGTGCCAGCAGCTTGTTAGCGGACGAGCAGTACTTC. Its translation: CASSLLADEQYF.

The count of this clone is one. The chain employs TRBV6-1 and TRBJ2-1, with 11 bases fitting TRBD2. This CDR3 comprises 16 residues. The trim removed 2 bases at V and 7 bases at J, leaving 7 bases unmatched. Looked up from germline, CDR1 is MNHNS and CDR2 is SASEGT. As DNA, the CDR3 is TGTGCCAGCAGTGAACCCCCTAGCGGGGGGCGGAATGAGCAGTTCTTC. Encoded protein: CASSEPPSGGRNEQFF.

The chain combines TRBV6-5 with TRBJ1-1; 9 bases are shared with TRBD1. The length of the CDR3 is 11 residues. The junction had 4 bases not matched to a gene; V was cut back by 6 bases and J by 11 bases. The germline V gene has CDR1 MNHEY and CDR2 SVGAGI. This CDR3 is CASRGQGRAFF. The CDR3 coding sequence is TGTGCCAGCAGGGGACAGGGTCGGGCTTTCTTT.

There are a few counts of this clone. DNA of the CDR3: TGTGCCTGGAGTGTACGTGGGCAGTATTATGGCTACACCTTC. It yields the protein CAWSVRGQYYGYTF. The J gene is TRBJ1-2, the V gene TRBV30; D unclear. Germline V gene data show CDR1 as GTSNPN and CDR2 as SVGIG (reference sequence). Trimming pared 0 bases from V and 5 bases from J, leaving 13 bases between. This CDR3 has 14 residues.

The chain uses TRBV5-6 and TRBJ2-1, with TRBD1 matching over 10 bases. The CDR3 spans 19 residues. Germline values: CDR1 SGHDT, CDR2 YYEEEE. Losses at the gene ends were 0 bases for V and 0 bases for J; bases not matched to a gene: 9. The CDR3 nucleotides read TGTGCCAGCAGCTTGGGGGGACAGGGGACCTCCCTCTCCTACAATGAGCAGTTCTTC. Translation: CASSLGGQGTSLSYNEQFF.

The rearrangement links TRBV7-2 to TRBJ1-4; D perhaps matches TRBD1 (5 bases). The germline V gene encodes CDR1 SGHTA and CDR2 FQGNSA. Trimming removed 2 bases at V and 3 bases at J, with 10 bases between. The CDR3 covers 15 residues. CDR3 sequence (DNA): TGTGCCAGCAGCTTATCCAGGGCCCCTAATGAAAAACTGTTTTTT. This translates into CASSLSRAPNEKLFF.

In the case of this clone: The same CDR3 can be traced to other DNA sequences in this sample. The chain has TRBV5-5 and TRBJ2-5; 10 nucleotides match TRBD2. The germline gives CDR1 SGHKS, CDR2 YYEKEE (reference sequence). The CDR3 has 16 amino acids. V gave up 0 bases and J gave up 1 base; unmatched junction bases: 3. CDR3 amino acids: CASSLGLAGGQETQYF. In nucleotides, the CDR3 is TGTGCCAGCAGCTTGGGGTTAGCGGGGGGCCAAGAGACCCAGTACTTC.

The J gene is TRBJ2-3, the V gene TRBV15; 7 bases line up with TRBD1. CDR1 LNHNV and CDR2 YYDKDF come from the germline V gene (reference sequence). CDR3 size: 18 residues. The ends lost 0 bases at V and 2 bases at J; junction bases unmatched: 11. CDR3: CATSRDPRQGLYTDTQYF. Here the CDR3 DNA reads TGTGCCACCAGCAGAGACCCTCGACAGGGCCTCTACACAGATACGCAGTATTTT.

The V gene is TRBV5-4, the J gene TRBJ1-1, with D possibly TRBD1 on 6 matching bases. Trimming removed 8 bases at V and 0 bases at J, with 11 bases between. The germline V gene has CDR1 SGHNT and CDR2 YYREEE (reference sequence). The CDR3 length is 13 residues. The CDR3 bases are TGTGCCAGTAGGACAGCTGTGAACACTGAAGCTTTCTTT. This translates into CASRTAVNTEAFF.

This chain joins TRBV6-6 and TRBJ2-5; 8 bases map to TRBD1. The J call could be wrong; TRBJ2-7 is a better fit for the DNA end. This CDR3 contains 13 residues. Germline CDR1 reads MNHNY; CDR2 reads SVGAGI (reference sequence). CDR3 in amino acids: CASSLQGAYEQYF. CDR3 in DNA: TGTGCCAGCAGCTTACAGGGGGCCTACGAGCAGTACTTC.

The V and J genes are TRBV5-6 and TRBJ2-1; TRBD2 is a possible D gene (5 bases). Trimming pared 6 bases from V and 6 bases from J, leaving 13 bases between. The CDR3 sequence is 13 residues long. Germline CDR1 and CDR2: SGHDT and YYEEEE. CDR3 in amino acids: CASNNAGPNEQFF. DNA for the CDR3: TGTGCCAGCAACAATGCGGGCCCCAATGAGCAGTTCTTC.

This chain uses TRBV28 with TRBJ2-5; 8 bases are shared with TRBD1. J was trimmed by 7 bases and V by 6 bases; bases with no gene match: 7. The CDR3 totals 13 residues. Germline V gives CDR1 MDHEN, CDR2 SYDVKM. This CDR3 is CASRNDRGVTQYF. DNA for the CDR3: TGTGCCAGCAGAAACGACAGGGGTGTGACCCAGTACTTC. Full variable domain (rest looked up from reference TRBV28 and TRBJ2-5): DVKVTQSSRYLVKRTGEKVFLECVQDMDHENMFWYRQDPGLGLRLIYFSYDVKMKEKGDIPEGYSVSREKKERFSLILESASTNQTSMYLCASRNDRGVTQYFGPGTRLLVL.